These T cell receptor beta chains were read from a single sample in a study of control samples from healthy donors and cancer patients. TCRdb's copy holds only in-frame clones and misses some; the assay was immunoSEQ multiplex PCR. The sample has about 70,000 clones; over 90% are singletons. The sequenced sample was blood. All receptors come from a woman in her twenties or thirties in good health. CDR3s include the opening cysteine and the closing phenylalanine or tryptophan. The D gene is left open where the match is weak.

CASSATTGNEQFF	TRBD1	TRBV11-1
CASSVATRETQYF	.	TRBV9
CASSPPWRAGLFF	.	TRBV14
CASSPLRNTEAFF	.	TRBV11-1
CASSILAGEQETQYF	TRBD2	TRBV19
CASSQKAINQPQHF	.	TRBV4-1
CAREQGASNGYTF	TRBD1	TRBV6-4
CASSPNFGQPYGYTF	.	TRBV14
CASSPSNTGELFF	.	TRBV7-7
CASSVRTSGEQFF	TRBD2	TRBV9
CASSSGQSLETQYF	.	TRBV28
CASSNEERGTDTQYF	.	TRBV5-1
CASSLGRGNTEAFF	.	TRBV18
CASNKQGATEAFF	TRBD1	TRBV6-5
CAWSRRGSPYEQYF	.	TRBV30
CASSPSPNQETQYF	.	TRBV27
CATSDFMGTGVNEQFF	TRBD1	TRBV24-1
CASSLLDGDQPQHF	.	TRBV9
CASSLVGPGANVLTF	.	TRBV5-4
CASSLVVLGPNTEAFF	.	TRBV5-1
CASRLAGATDTQYF	TRBD2	TRBV5-4
CASSLYFTDRDFNQPQHF	TRBD1	TRBV27
CASRRKIPGQGASYEQYF	TRBD1	TRBV28
CASSNGGSTDTQYF	.	TRBV9
CASSQSRDSEAFF	TRBD1	TRBV14
CASSARGRGDTEAFF	TRBD1	TRBV4-2
CASSQEGGPGTPYTF	TRBD1	TRBV4-1
CASSQGNQPQHF	.	TRBV19
CASSIDHVDRGGPRYGYTF	TRBD1	TRBV19
CASSPNNPYGYTF	.	TRBV5-1
CASSLTRGDTQYF	.	TRBV3-1/TRBV3-2
CASSPQEDYGYTF	.	TRBV6-5
CASSSNSPLHF	.	TRBV11-2
CASSSGWSSPLHF	.	TRBV11-3
CASSLRTTGPKVTDTQYF	.	TRBV5-1
CASSLQGGEAFF	.	TRBV6-5
CAWTLKGLGNQPQHF	.	TRBV30
CASSILGTANTEAFF	TRBD1	TRBV28
CATSDKTATYEQYF	.	TRBV24-1
CSVERQALNTEAFF	.	TRBV29-1
CSASYNTGELFF	.	TRBV20-1
CASSLTLGNMNTEAFF	.	TRBV18
CASSYGTSDNYGYTF	.	TRBV7-2
CASSPRGVPTDTQYF	.	TRBV7-3